Below, one T cell receptor (beta chain) is given with its context. Its antigen remains unknown. This sample is part of a study of cytomegalovirus exposure and HLA in healthy donors. Germline V gives CDR1 SGHTA, CDR2 FQGNSA. The CDR3 length is 14 residues. The V and J ends lost 2 bases and 2 bases respectively, with 10 bases between them. The PCR employed 60 Vbeta primers together with 13 Jbeta primers. Method: immunoSEQ multiplex PCR; TCRdb's copy keeps in-frame clones and lacks some. The sample has 130,000 or so clones; just over 65% are singletons. Notes on the study in general: TCR beta V segments were, for the most part, productive about 90% or about 30% of the time in an earlier analysis.

The TCR was taken from a woman aged 60-70 years in good health and CMV-seronegative. Sequenced sample: PBMCs. The J gene is TRBJ2-7, the V gene TRBV7-2; D is unresolved. The DNA of the CDR3 is TGTGCCAGCAGCTTATCGAGACTGACCTACGAGCAGTACTTC. Amino acids: CASSLSRLTYEQYF.